This TCR beta chain was captured in a study of Ad26.COV2.S vaccination and SARS-CoV-2 variants. The germline CDR1 and CDR2 sequences are SGHTA and FQGNSA. The length of the CDR3 is 15 residues. Trimming took 4 bases from V and 4 from J, leaving 14 bases between them. Generated by immunoSEQ multiplex PCR, the TCRdb table keeps only in-frame clones and is missing some. The data show around 300,000 clones, with less than 90% seen just once and approximately 11% held by the top ten. Specified treatment: some 20 received Ad26.COV2.S at low or high dose, single or two shots; 5 received placebo; per-sample allocation not given. The samples were gathered on day 63 after the first injection of vaccine or placebo.

The origin of this receptor is a person between 18 and 65 years old who received the Ad26.COV2.S COVID-19 vaccine or a placebo. Here the sequenced sample was peripheral blood, taken in a trial of Ad26.COV2.S vaccine versus placebo. The chain carries TRBV7-2 and TRBJ2-1; tentative D call: TRBD1 (6 bases). Here the CDR3 DNA reads TGTGCCAGCAGCTCCACAGGGTCGGGTTACAATGAGCAGTTCTTC. Residues: CASSSTGSGYNEQFF.